What follows are 26 T cell receptor beta chains derived from one specimen sequenced in a study of cytomegalovirus exposure and HLA in healthy donors. Use of 60 Vbeta and 13 Jbeta primers characterized the PCR. TCRdb keeps only in-frame clones here, not all; method: immunoSEQ multiplex PCR. The top ten hold about 4.9% of the sample, which has about 120,000 clones, 70% to 85% seen once. The specimen was PBMCs. The receptors derive from a man aged 45-60 years in good health and CMV-seropositive.

The chain links TRBV4-3 to TRBJ2-1; 10 bases agree with TRBD1. From germline, CDR1 is LGHNA and CDR2 YSLEER. Trimming cost V 3 bases and J 3 bases; bases outside gene matches: 5. The CDR3 length is 16 residues. In nucleotides, the CDR3 is TGCGCCAGCAGCCACGTGGGACAGGGGATCTACAATGAGCAGTTCTTC. Translating it yields CASSHVGQGIYNEQFF.

J is TRBJ1-3 and V is TRBV25-1; D is possibly TRBD1 (5 bases). The CDR3 is 17 residues long. V was trimmed by 4 bases and J by 2 bases, leaving 18 bases between them. CDR1 is MGHDK and CDR2 is SYGVNS in the germline V gene. The chain's CDR3 is CASSGGTFSVAGNTIYF. CDR3 sequence (DNA): TGTGCCAGCAGTGGAGGGACTTTTTCCGTCGCTGGAAACACCATATATTTT.

The chain couples TRBV7-9 to TRBJ2-7; D gene ambiguous. The CDR3 is 13 residues long. Germline V gene sequence: CDR1 SEHNR, CDR2 FQNEAQ (reference sequence). The V end was cut by 3 bases, the J end by 3 bases, with 9 bases between. CDR3 nucleotide sequence: TGTGCCAGCAGCTTTGACTTAAACTACGAGCAGTACTTC. Residues: CASSFDLNYEQYF.

This sequence joins TRBV9 and TRBJ2-2; D is unresolved. CDR1 and CDR2 from the germline V gene are SGDLS and YYNGEE. V lost 0 bases and J 4 bases, leaving 10 bases between the germline ends. The CDR3 is made up of 15 amino acids. This chain's CDR3 is CASSVVSEITGELFF. CDR3 DNA sequence: TGTGCCAGCAGCGTAGTTTCCGAGATCACCGGGGAGCTGTTTTTT.

The rearrangement joins TRBV30 to TRBJ2-7; 7 bases line up with TRBD1. The germline V gene encodes CDR1 GTSNPN and CDR2 SVGIG (reference sequence). This CDR3 contains 13 residues. Unmatched junction bases numbered 9, after V lost 4 bases and J lost 6 bases. CDR3 nucleotides: TGTGCCTGGAATAGTGGGACAGCTCCCGAGCAGTACTTC. This translates into CAWNSGTAPEQYF.

The chain uses TRBV6-4 and TRBJ2-1; perhaps TRBD2 as D (6 bases). The CDR3 runs 13 residues. The ends were cut back, 3 bases at V and 10 bases at J, with 13 bases in the middle. CDR1 and CDR2 (germline): MRHNA, SNTAGT. CDR3 sequence: CASSESLGGEQFF. For the CDR3, the DNA is TGTGCCAGCAGTGAGTCTCTTGGGGGGGAGCAGTTCTTC.

The chain combines TRBV30 with TRBJ1-3; D is perhaps TRBD1 (6 bases). Germline V gene sequence: CDR1 GTSNPN, CDR2 SVGIG (reference sequence). This CDR3 comprises 13 residues. V lost 5 bases and J lost 2, with 10 bases in between. CDR3 amino acids: CAWSGETGNTIYF. The CDR3 DNA reads TGTGCCTGGTCAGGGGAGACTGGAAACACCATATATTTT.

The chain employs TRBV6-5 and TRBJ2-1, with 9 bases matching TRBD1. The CDR3 extends over 15 amino acids. Unmatched junction bases numbered 13, after V lost 8 bases and J lost 8 bases. In germline, CDR1 is MNHEY, CDR2 SVGAGI. The CDR3 protein is CASSPTGQGLYEQFF. CDR3 bases: TGTGCCAGCTCCCCGACGGGACAGGGCCTCTATGAGCAGTTCTTC.

The chain is built from TRBV5-1 and TRBJ2-1; 9 bases align to TRBD1. CDR1 SGHRS and CDR2 YFSETQ come from the germline V gene. Losses at the gene ends were 1 base for V and 12 bases for J; bases not matched to a gene: 11. The CDR3 is made up of 15 amino acids. The CDR3, as DNA: TGCGCCAGCAGCTTGAGGGACAGGGAAGGTACGGCGCAGTTCTTC. The encoded protein is CASSLRDREGTAQFF.

The chain carries TRBV20-1 and TRBJ2-5; D gene unclear. The end of the DNA aligns better with TRBJ2-7, so the J call may be wrong. This CDR3 is built from 11 residues. Germline lookup yields CDR1 DFQATT and CDR2 SNEGSKA (reference sequence). DNA for the CDR3: TGCAGTGCAACGACATATTCCGAGCAGTACTTC. This sequence encodes CSATTYSEQYF.

The gene calls are TRBV5-1 and TRBJ2-2, with D possibly being TRBD2 (7 bases). The CDR3 totals 15 residues. CDR1 SGHRS and CDR2 YFSETQ come from the germline V gene. Trimming took off 4 bases at V and 3 bases at J, with 13 bases between the two ends. The CDR3 region has the DNA TGCGCCAGCAGCGGGGGCGGGAGTGACACCGGGGAGCTGTTTTTT. This translates into CASSGGGSDTGELFF.

The chain employs TRBV28 and TRBJ2-7; 7 bases line up with TRBD2. Trimming took 3 bases from V and 2 from J; bases not matched to a gene: 4. This CDR3 has 14 amino acids. Germline CDR1 and CDR2: MDHEN and SYDVKM. The CDR3 nucleotides read TGTGCCAGCAGTTTGAGGGAGGGAACCTACGAGCAGTACTTC. Residues: CASSLREGTYEQYF.

This chain links TRBV5-6 with TRBJ1-5, with D possibly matching TRBD1 (6 bases). CDR3 size: 15 residues. Trimming pared 0 bases from V and 4 bases from J, leaving 11 bases between. Germline CDR1 reads SGHDT; CDR2 reads YYEEEE. The CDR3 nucleotides are TGTGCCAGCAGCTTGGAGGGCAGGGGAAATCAGCCCCAGCATTTT. It is translated as CASSLEGRGNQPQHF.

V is TRBV9 and J is TRBJ1-4; 11 bases map to TRBD1. J was trimmed by 1 base and V by 3 bases; bases with no gene match: 5. Germline CDR1 SGDLS, CDR2 YYNGEE. The length of the CDR3 is 17 residues. The DNA for the CDR3 is TGTGCCAGCAGCGCCCCAGGGACAGGGGGAACTAATGAAAAACTGTTTTTT. It codes for CASSAPGTGGTNEKLFF.

The CDR3 loop is CASSERVRYNEQFF. The CDR3 nucleotides are TGTGCCAGCAGTGAAAGAGTACGATACAATGAGCAGTTCTTC. This chain links TRBV2 with TRBJ2-1; no definite D call. This CDR3 contains 14 residues. Germline V gene lookup returns CDR1 SNHLY and CDR2 FYNNEI. Trimming cost V 2 bases and J 4 bases, with 9 bases left between them.

For the CDR3, the DNA is TGTGCCAGCAGCTTGAAAGGGGGCGGGACTGAAGCTTTCTTT. This sequence encodes CASSLKGGGTEAFF. V is TRBV5-8 and J is TRBJ1-1; 7 bases are shared with TRBD1. This CDR3 region has 14 residues. The trim removed 1 base at V and 5 bases at J, leaving 5 bases unmatched. From germline, CDR1 is SGHTS and CDR2 YDEGEE. Drawing the rest from reference TRBV5-8 and TRBJ1-1, the complete variable domain is EAGVTQSPTHLIKTRGQQATLRCSPISGHTSVYWYQQALGLGLQFLLWYDEGEERNRGNFPPRFSGRQFPNYSSELNVNALELEDSALYLCASSLKGGGTEAFFGQGTRLTVV.

V is TRBV5-1 and J is TRBJ1-1, with 7 bases aligning to TRBD1. Trimming removed 6 bases from V and 0 bases from J; junction bases left unmatched: 8. The CDR3 runs 15 residues. The V gene's germline CDR1 is SGHRS and CDR2 YFSETQ. This CDR3 reads CASTTGTEVNTEAFF. The CDR3 region has the DNA TGCGCCAGCACCACCGGGACAGAAGTGAACACTGAAGCTTTCTTT.

This chain connects TRBV7-6 to TRBJ2-1; 9 bases are shared with TRBD2. V was pared by 1 base and J by 8 bases, with 12 bases of the junction left unmatched. This CDR3 region has 17 residues. The germline CDR1 and CDR2 sequences are SGHVS and FNYEAQ. The CDR3 DNA is TGTGCCAGCAGCTTAGTAGGGCGGGGGGGTCCGGTTGATGAGCAGTTCTTC. As protein: CASSLVGRGGPVDEQFF.

The chain recombines TRBV19 with TRBJ1-2; TRBD1 might be the D (5 bases). Trimming cost V 3 bases and J 0 bases, with 8 bases left between them. The CDR3 is 14 residues long. CDR1 and CDR2 from the germline V gene are LNHDA and SQIVND (reference sequence). CDR3 sequence reads: CASSMGTTNYGYTF. The CDR3 DNA reads TGTGCCAGTAGTATGGGGACTACTAACTATGGCTACACCTTC.

The chain recombines TRBV28 with TRBJ2-1; TRBD2 might be the D (6 bases). CDR3 length: 18 amino acids. Germline V CDR1 and CDR2: MDHEN, SYDVKM. V shed 7 bases and J shed 3 bases, with 25 bases lying between them. CDR3 bases: TGTGCCAGCACCCCAAACCCCAGTGCGGGGACCGTCTACAATGAGCAGTTCTTC. Translation gives CASTPNPSAGTVYNEQFF. The variable domain in full, with the rest retrieved from reference TRBV28 and TRBJ2-1, is DVKVTQSSRYLVKRTGEKVFLECVQDMDHENMFWYRQDPGLGLRLIYFSYDVKMKEKGDIPEGYSVSREKKERFSLILESASTNQTSMYLCASTPNPSAGTVYNEQFFGPGTRLTVL.

J is TRBJ2-4 and V is TRBV9; 15 nucleotides match TRBD2. Germline V lookup: CDR1 SGDLS, CDR2 YYNGEE. V dropped 3 bases and J dropped 1; count of bases not matched to a gene: 5. CDR3 length: 18 residues. CDR3 sequence reads: CASSAPGLAGGAKNIQYF. For the CDR3, the DNA is TGTGCCAGCAGCGCCCCGGGACTAGCGGGGGGCGCCAAAAACATTCAGTACTTC.

This clone showed up just once. The chain couples TRBV9 to TRBJ2-3; the match to TRBD2 covers 8 bases. The CDR3 totals 14 residues. Unmatched junction bases numbered 4, after V lost 4 bases and J lost 3 bases. Germline V gene sequence: CDR1 SGDLS, CDR2 YYNGEE. This CDR3 is CASSPGGVTDTQYF. The CDR3 DNA sequence: TGTGCCAGCAGCCCCGGGGGGGTGACAGATACGCAGTATTTT. Together with reference TRBV9 and TRBJ2-3, the CDR3 gives the full variable domain: DSGVTQTPKHLITATGQRVTLRCSPRSGDLSVYWYQQSLDQGLQFLIQYYNGEERAKGNILERFSAQQFPDLHSELNLSSLELGDSALYFCASSPGGVTDTQYFGPGTRLTVL.

The sample holds one count of this clone. The chain has TRBV28 and TRBJ1-3, with unresolved D. Germline-derived CDR1 and CDR2 are MDHEN and SYDVKM. V was cut by 8 bases and J by 4 bases, with 12 bases left in between. CDR3 length: 13 amino acids. The CDR3 DNA is TGTGCCAGCTTCCCGGGATTCGGAAACACCATATATTTT. It codes for CASFPGFGNTIYF.

This chain joins TRBV7-8 and TRBJ2-6; 7 bases agree with TRBD1. The CDR3 loop spans 16 amino acids. CDR1 is SGHVS and CDR2 is FQNEAQ in the germline V gene. The V segment lost 6 bases and the J segment 0 bases; nucleotides outside the gene matches: 5. This CDR3 reads CASRRQGGSGANVLTF. The CDR3 region has the DNA TGTGCCAGCAGGCGACAGGGTGGCTCTGGGGCCAACGTCCTGACTTTC.

This CDR3 is CASSHRISTDTQYF. In nucleotides, the CDR3 is TGTGCCAGCAGTCACAGGATTAGCACAGATACGCAGTATTTT. V and J are TRBV6-6 and TRBJ2-3; tentatively, D is TRBD1 (5 bases). The V end lost 5 bases, the J end lost 0 bases, and 9 bases lay between the germline ends. CDR3 length: 14 residues. The V gene's germline CDR1 is MNHNY and CDR2 SVGAGI (reference sequence).

The chain's CDR3 is CASSEVGWTGGETQYF. The CDR3 bases are TGTGCCAGCAGTGAGGTCGGTTGGACAGGGGGAGAGACCCAGTACTTC. This rearrangement joins TRBV2 to TRBJ2-5, with 10 nucleotides matching TRBD1. CDR1 is SNHLY, CDR2 FYNNEI, per germline. The V and J ends lost 3 bases and 4 bases, in that order; junction bases with no gene match: 8. The CDR3 has 16 residues.